The T cell receptor (beta chain) described here comes from a study of blood T cells in healthy people across ages. This clonotype was found a few times. A second PCR, run for about 6 to 11 cycles, used a sample-barcoded 5' primer plus a J-beta primer mix. TCRdb ran MiXCR on the 5' RACE reads and lists one entry per CDR3 protein. The sample shows about 930,000 distinct CDR3 sequences, around 29% of them seen only once. Trimming cost V 2 bases and J 4 bases; bases outside gene matches: 6. Germline V gene lookup returns CDR1 SGHDN and CDR2 FVKESK. This CDR3 contains 15 residues. These same data were also listed under a study on T cells of mothers and their children.

The genes are TRBV14 and TRBJ1-1; TRBD1 agrees at 8 bases. The sequence was obtained from a woman aged 40 to 50 in good health. Sequenced sample: blood. The CDR3, as DNA: TGTGCCAGCAGCCAAATAACAGGGGGGGGCACTGAAGCTTTCTTT. Protein sequence: CASSQITGGGTEAFF.